Reported below is one T cell receptor beta chain. Its target is not known. The identical CDR3 is also encoded by other nucleotide sequences in the sample. CD45RO negativity and positive selection for CCR7 defined naive CD8 cells, a population that excluded terminally differentiated effector memory CD45RA+ cells. This record comes from a study of shared clonotypes between healthy human individuals. Study-wide background: Every donor yielded three CD4 naive, three CD4 memory, two CD8 naive and one CD8 memory plate. Overall study findings and caveats: Sample collection involved blood only; tissue repertoires are likely different. Clonotypes not shared had lower generation probabilities than those common to all four donors.

In the sorted-subset replicate PCRs, approximately 200 ng DNA, 25,000 to 30,000 T cell genomes, was used. Clones were sequenced by immunoSEQ multiplex PCR, and TCRdb holds only the in-frame ones, with some missing. The table shows millions of clones, with 85% to 95% occurring only once. Deletions cut 5 bases from V and 4 bases from J, with 12 bases between. The CDR3 contains 13 residues. Looked up from germline, CDR1 is MDHEN and CDR2 is SYDVKM. This receptor was taken from a young man in good health. The specimen sequenced was naive CD8+ T cells sorted from blood. The rearrangement uses TRBV28 and TRBJ2-7; D might be TRBD1 (6 bases). The DNA for the CDR3 is TGTGCCAGCAGTCCGACAGGAGCGTACGAGCAGTACTTC. Protein sequence: CASSPTGAYEQYF.